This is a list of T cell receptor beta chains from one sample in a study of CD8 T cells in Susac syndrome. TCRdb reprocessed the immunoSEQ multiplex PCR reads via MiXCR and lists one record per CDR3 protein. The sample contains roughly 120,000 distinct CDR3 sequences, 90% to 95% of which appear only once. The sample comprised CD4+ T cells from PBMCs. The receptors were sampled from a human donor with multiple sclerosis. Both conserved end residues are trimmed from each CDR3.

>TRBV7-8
ASSLGQSSYEQY
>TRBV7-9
ASSQSGSFNQPQH
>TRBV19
ASSTLPGQGAREQF
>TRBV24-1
ATSDLTTNTGELF
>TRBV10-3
AIRARGTGELF
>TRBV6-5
ASTAGAHSNQPQH
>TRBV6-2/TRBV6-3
ASSPRMGSYNEQF
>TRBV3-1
ASSQRRQGKDTQY
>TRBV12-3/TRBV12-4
ASSLEGRTANYGYT
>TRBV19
ASSGIKLPLETQY
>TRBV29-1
SVEDPKLGAAFYT
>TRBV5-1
ASSLTGQGNQPQH
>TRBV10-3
AIKGSTDTQY
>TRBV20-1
SASVDDQPQH
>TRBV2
ASSLISYEQY
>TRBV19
ASSKPGPPYSNQPQH
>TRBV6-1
ASSAGTPNGELF
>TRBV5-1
ASSYDGEARTEAF
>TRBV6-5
ASSYKRNTEAF
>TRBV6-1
ASSEAFLRALADTQY
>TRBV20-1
SATPVNQPQH
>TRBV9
ASSVEQTGATEAF
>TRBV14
ASSQERLASNEKLF
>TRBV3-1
ASSQVSPGARMSYNSPLH
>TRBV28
ASSSGTIYGYT
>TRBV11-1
ASSFAANTDTQY
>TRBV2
ASSERARNQPQH
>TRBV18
ASSLGQAESNEQY
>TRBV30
AWTDGGDNEQF
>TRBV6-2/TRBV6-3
ASRMTGRTEAF
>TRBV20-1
SAPTPVGYNEQF
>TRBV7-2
ASSSSGGGFQETQY
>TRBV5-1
ASSLADRVGETQY
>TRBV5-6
ASSSGTKTTSTDTQY
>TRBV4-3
ASSQDRQAPYEQY
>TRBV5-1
ASSLYGDGSPLH
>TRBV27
ASRPQLGGNTIY